This is a list of T cell receptor beta chains from one sample in a study of regulatory T cells in long-lasting Graves disease. From the multiplex PCR reads, TCRdb called clonotypes with MiXCR, one entry per CDR3 protein. Here the sample spans around 460,000 distinct CDR3 sequences, around a fifth being singletons. Sequenced here: peripheral blood mononuclear cells (PBMCs), sampled when the disease was refractory, from a patient treated with antithyroid drugs. These receptors were collected from a female donor with Graves disease. The CDR3 runs from the conserved cysteine through the conserved F or W. Fields, in order: CDR3 protein, CDR3 DNA, D gene, clone size, V gene, J gene. The D gene is left open where the match is weak. Not every row has a clone size; where given, it reads once, few, many or a size class.

CDR3aa: CASSGSGVGTSGEKNPYEQYF; CDR3nt: TGTGCCAGCAGTGGCTCAGGGGTCGGGACTAGCGGCGAGAAGAATCCCTACGAGCAGTACTTC; d_gene: TRBD2; abundance: NA; v_gene: TRBV28; j_gene: TRBJ2-7
CDR3aa: CASSPSWETQYF; CDR3nt: TGTGCCAGCAGCCCTTCCTGGGAGACCCAGTACTTC; d_gene: NA; abundance: few; v_gene: TRBV7-9; j_gene: TRBJ2-5
CDR3aa: CASSLVGGGQPQHF; CDR3nt: TGTGCCAGCAGTTTAGTAGGGGGTGGGCAGCCCCAGCATTTT; d_gene: NA; abundance: many; v_gene: TRBV28; j_gene: TRBJ1-5
CDR3aa: CASGLAGGQPQETQYF; CDR3nt: TGTGCCAGTGGACTAGCGGGGGGTCAGCCCCAAGAGACCCAGTACTTC; d_gene: TRBD2; abundance: many; v_gene: TRBV27; j_gene: TRBJ2-5
CDR3aa: CASSSAGTGGNEQYF; CDR3nt: TGTGCCAGCAGTTCAGCCGGGACAGGGGGCAACGAGCAGTACTTC; d_gene: TRBD1; abundance: NA; v_gene: TRBV5-6; j_gene: TRBJ2-7
CDR3aa: CASRWTGDKEKLFF; CDR3nt: TGTGCCAGCAGGTGGACAGGGGACAAAGAAAAACTGTTTTTT; d_gene: TRBD1; abundance: many; v_gene: TRBV6-1; j_gene: TRBJ1-4
CDR3aa: CASRTDSWSGYTF; CDR3nt: TGTGCCAGCAGAACGGACTCCTGGAGTGGCTACACCTTC; d_gene: NA; abundance: few; v_gene: TRBV12-3/TRBV12-4; j_gene: TRBJ1-2
CDR3aa: CSAHGERANEQYF; CDR3nt: TGCAGTGCCCACGGCGAGAGGGCCAACGAGCAGTACTTC; d_gene: NA; abundance: NA; v_gene: TRBV20-1; j_gene: TRBJ2-7
CDR3aa: CASSFRGSFYSNQPQHF; CDR3nt: TGTGCCAGCAGTTTCCGCGGCAGTTTCTATAGCAATCAGCCCCAGCATTTT; d_gene: NA; abundance: NA; v_gene: TRBV12-3/TRBV12-4; j_gene: TRBJ1-5
CDR3aa: CASSPGQFEQYF; CDR3nt: TGTGCCAGCAGCCCGGGACAGTTCGAGCAGTACTTC; d_gene: TRBD1; abundance: many; v_gene: TRBV12-3/TRBV12-4; j_gene: TRBJ2-7
CDR3aa: CASSSRGTVNTGELFF; CDR3nt: TGTGCCAGCAGTTCGCGGGGGACGGTAAACACCGGGGAGCTGTTTTTT; d_gene: TRBD2; abundance: NA; v_gene: TRBV11-2; j_gene: TRBJ2-2
CDR3aa: CASSPWEYSNQPQHF; CDR3nt: TGTGCCAGCAGTCCTTGGGAGTATAGCAATCAGCCCCAGCATTTT; d_gene: NA; abundance: many; v_gene: TRBV12-3/TRBV12-4; j_gene: TRBJ1-5
CDR3aa: CASSPRSGSNQPQHF; CDR3nt: TGTGCCAGCAGCCCACGGTCGGGGAGCAATCAGCCCCAGCATTTT; d_gene: NA; abundance: NA; v_gene: TRBV7-6; j_gene: TRBJ1-5
CDR3aa: CASSPRGTGQETQYF; CDR3nt: TGTGCCAGCTCACCCCGAGGGACAGGACAAGAGACCCAGTACTTC; d_gene: TRBD1; abundance: few; v_gene: TRBV18; j_gene: TRBJ2-5
CDR3aa: CASSQVPSGAGDTEAFF; CDR3nt: TGTGCCAGCAGCCAAGTTCCTTCCGGGGCGGGGGACACTGAAGCTTTCTTT; d_gene: NA; abundance: NA; v_gene: TRBV11-3; j_gene: TRBJ1-1
CDR3aa: CATRAHGGDYGYTF; CDR3nt: TGTGCCACTAGAGCCCACGGGGGGGACTATGGCTACACCTTC; d_gene: NA; abundance: NA; v_gene: TRBV10-3; j_gene: TRBJ1-2
CDR3aa: CASSYSMSSGRAREYEQYF; CDR3nt: TGTGCCAGCAGTTACTCGATGTCCAGCGGGAGGGCCCGGGAGTACGAGCAGTACTTC; d_gene: TRBD2; abundance: many; v_gene: TRBV6-2/TRBV6-3; j_gene: TRBJ2-7
CDR3aa: CSVTGGAIAYEQYF; CDR3nt: TGCAGCGTTACAGGGGGCGCGATCGCCTACGAGCAGTACTTC; d_gene: TRBD1; abundance: many; v_gene: TRBV29-1; j_gene: TRBJ2-7
CDR3aa: CASSLQSGGSYGYTF; CDR3nt: TGTGCCAGCAGCCTCCAATCCGGGGGGAGCTATGGCTACACCTTC; d_gene: NA; abundance: many; v_gene: TRBV7-2; j_gene: TRBJ1-2
CDR3aa: CASSPLWDRPYEQYF; CDR3nt: TGTGCCAGCAGCCCGCTTTGGGACAGGCCCTACGAGCAGTACTTC; d_gene: TRBD1; abundance: few; v_gene: TRBV7-8; j_gene: TRBJ2-7
CDR3aa: CASSSDWSYEQYF; CDR3nt: TGTGCCAGCAGCTCGGACTGGTCCTACGAGCAGTACTTC; d_gene: NA; abundance: many; v_gene: TRBV7-2; j_gene: TRBJ2-7
CDR3aa: CASSLPSEGETQYF; CDR3nt: TGTGCCAGCAGCTTACCCAGTGAGGGGGAGACCCAGTACTTC; d_gene: NA; abundance: few; v_gene: TRBV7-9; j_gene: TRBJ2-5
CDR3aa: CSASRYEQYF; CDR3nt: TGCAGTGCCAGCCGTTACGAGCAGTACTTC; d_gene: NA; abundance: NA; v_gene: TRBV20-1; j_gene: TRBJ2-7
CDR3aa: CASSRNQGANGELFF; CDR3nt: TGTGCCAGCAGCCGAAATCAGGGGGCGAACGGGGAGCTGTTTTTT; d_gene: TRBD1; abundance: many; v_gene: TRBV11-2; j_gene: TRBJ2-2
CDR3aa: CASSRTGDNTGELFF; CDR3nt: TGTGCCAGCAGCCGGACAGGTGATAACACCGGGGAGCTGTTTTTT; d_gene: TRBD1; abundance: few; v_gene: TRBV11-2; j_gene: TRBJ2-2
CDR3aa: CASSHRQGASGNTIYF; CDR3nt: TGCGCCAGCAGCCATCGACAGGGGGCCTCTGGAAACACCATATATTTT; d_gene: TRBD1; abundance: few; v_gene: TRBV5-1; j_gene: TRBJ1-3
CDR3aa: CASSADTGGTQYF; CDR3nt: TGTGCCAGCAGCGCGGACACCGGGGGGACCCAGTACTTC; d_gene: NA; abundance: many; v_gene: TRBV6-4; j_gene: TRBJ2-5
CDR3aa: CASSTHGQGGPGITIYF; CDR3nt: TGTGCCAGCAGCACCCATGGACAGGGAGGTCCTGGAATCACCATATATTTT; d_gene: TRBD1; abundance: NA; v_gene: TRBV5-6; j_gene: TRBJ1-3
CDR3aa: CASSPSGTNPYEQYF; CDR3nt: TGTGCCAGCAGCCCTAGCGGGACAAATCCCTACGAGCAGTACTTC; d_gene: TRBD2; abundance: NA; v_gene: TRBV7-9; j_gene: TRBJ2-7
CDR3aa: CASSVEGQINYGYTF; CDR3nt: TGTGCCAGCAGCGTAGAGGGACAGATTAACTATGGCTACACCTTC; d_gene: TRBD1; abundance: NA; v_gene: TRBV9; j_gene: TRBJ1-2
CDR3aa: CASTGVWGQPIYSNQPQHF; CDR3nt: TGTGCCAGCACCGGAGTATGGGGACAACCAATTTATAGCAATCAGCCCCAGCATTTT; d_gene: NA; abundance: many; v_gene: TRBV28; j_gene: TRBJ1-5
CDR3aa: CASSLNIEETQYF; CDR3nt: TGTGCCAGCAGCTTAAACATAGAAGAGACCCAGTACTTC; d_gene: NA; abundance: many; v_gene: TRBV7-3; j_gene: TRBJ2-5
CDR3aa: CASKLGTGELFF; CDR3nt: TGTGCCAGCAAACTGGGCACCGGGGAGCTGTTTTTT; d_gene: NA; abundance: many; v_gene: TRBV12-3/TRBV12-4; j_gene: TRBJ2-2
CDR3aa: CASSIDSPGLAGAKNIQYF; CDR3nt: TGTGCCAGTAGCATAGACAGTCCGGGACTTGCGGGAGCCAAAAACATTCAGTACTTC; d_gene: NA; abundance: NA; v_gene: TRBV19; j_gene: TRBJ2-4
CDR3aa: CASSPGRIYEQYF; CDR3nt: TGTGCCAGCAGCCCAGGACGGATCTACGAGCAGTACTTC; d_gene: NA; abundance: many; v_gene: TRBV13; j_gene: TRBJ2-7
CDR3aa: CASSPRRTEAYEQYF; CDR3nt: TGTGCCAGCAGCCCTCGACGGACAGAGGCCTACGAGCAGTACTTC; d_gene: NA; abundance: many; v_gene: TRBV7-2; j_gene: TRBJ2-7
CDR3aa: CASSPTVTYSNQPQHF; CDR3nt: TGTGCCAGCAGCCCGACAGTCACCTATAGCAATCAGCCCCAGCATTTT; d_gene: NA; abundance: many; v_gene: TRBV2; j_gene: TRBJ1-5
CDR3aa: CAISVGGGTGFGEQYF; CDR3nt: TGTGCCATCAGTGTCGGAGGAGGGACAGGATTCGGCGAGCAGTACTTC; d_gene: TRBD1; abundance: many; v_gene: TRBV10-3; j_gene: TRBJ2-7
CDR3aa: CASSPRKYTGPYIQYF; CDR3nt: TGTGCCAGTAGTCCTCGGAAGTACACAGGGCCGTACATTCAGTACTTC; d_gene: NA; abundance: few; v_gene: TRBV19; j_gene: TRBJ2-4
CDR3aa: CASSAPISTDTQYF; CDR3nt: TGTGCCAGCAGTGCCCCTATAAGCACAGATACGCAGTATTTT; d_gene: NA; abundance: NA; v_gene: TRBV28; j_gene: TRBJ2-3
CDR3aa: CASSYSRDTGELFF; CDR3nt: TGTGCCAGCAGTTACTCGAGGGACACCGGGGAGCTGTTTTTT; d_gene: NA; abundance: few; v_gene: TRBV6-5; j_gene: TRBJ2-2
CDR3aa: CASSTRVGRGNYGYTF; CDR3nt: TGTGCCAGCAGCACCCGAGTAGGCAGGGGAAACTATGGCTACACCTTC; d_gene: NA; abundance: NA; v_gene: TRBV7-2; j_gene: TRBJ1-2
CDR3aa: CSVELGNTEAFF; CDR3nt: TGCAGCGTTGAGTTAGGGAACACTGAAGCTTTCTTT; d_gene: NA; abundance: NA; v_gene: TRBV29-1; j_gene: TRBJ1-1
CDR3aa: CASSLGSVAGTDTQYF; CDR3nt: TGCGCCAGCAGCCTCGGCTCGGTCGCGGGCACAGATACGCAGTATTTT; d_gene: NA; abundance: many; v_gene: TRBV5-1; j_gene: TRBJ2-3
CDR3aa: CSASRGKPREQYF; CDR3nt: TGCAGTGCTAGTAGGGGCAAGCCTCGGGAGCAGTACTTC; d_gene: NA; abundance: NA; v_gene: TRBV20-1; j_gene: TRBJ2-7
CDR3aa: CSVEWTVKGTQYF; CDR3nt: TGCAGCGTTGAATGGACGGTTAAAGGGACCCAGTACTTC; d_gene: NA; abundance: few; v_gene: TRBV29-1; j_gene: TRBJ2-5